These 32 T cell receptor beta chains were all obtained from the same sample, sequenced in a study of T cell repertoires in cytomegalovirus infection. TCRdb recomputed calls from the reads with MiXCR, one row per CDR3 protein. The table records roughly 860,000 distinct CDR3 sequences, 32% of them present only once. Which antigens these TCRs recognize remains unknown. The sequencing used cultured CD8+ T cells from PBMCs, collected from culture after CMV antigen stimulation. The receptors shown here come from a human donor in good health (CMV status not recorded). Some clones in this sample may be carry-over from other donors' samples.

V and J are TRBV4-1 and TRBJ2-3; D unclear. Germline CDR1 MGHRA, CDR2 YSYEKL. CDR3 length: 16 amino acids. The V and J ends lost 6 bases and 0 bases respectively, with 16 bases between them. The DNA for the CDR3 is TGCGCCAGCAGGTACCGGGCCGCCGATAGCACAGATACGCAGTATTTT. This codes for CASRYRAADSTDTQYF.

The chain uses TRBV7-9 and TRBJ2-7; the D is unclear. Between the trimmed V and J ends, which lost 1 base and 0 bases, there was a span of 10 bases. CDR1 is SEHNR and CDR2 is FQNEAQ in the germline V gene (reference sequence). CDR3 size: 15 residues. CDR3 loop: CASSLVGRSSYEQYF. CDR3 bases: TGTGCCAGCAGCTTAGTTGGCAGGAGCTCCTACGAGCAGTACTTC.

This clonotype was recorded a few times. The chain has TRBV19 and TRBJ1-2; TRBD1 agrees at 8 bases. The germline V gene encodes CDR1 LNHDA and CDR2 SQIVND (reference sequence). The CDR3 is made up of 16 amino acids. Germline trimming cut 4 bases from V and 8 bases from J; bases unmatched to any gene: 15. The CDR3 coding sequence is TGTGCCAGTAGTACCTCCTTTGCAGGGGGCATCATAGGCTACACCTTC. This gives the protein CASSTSFAGGIIGYTF. Full variable domain (missing parts from reference TRBV19 and TRBJ1-2): DGGITQSPKYLFRKEGQNVTLSCEQNLNHDAMYWYRQDPGQGLRLIYYSQIVNDFQKGDIAEGYSVSREKKESFPLTVTSAQKNPTAFYLCASSTSFAGGIIGYTFGSGTRLTVV.

This clonotype appeared many times. The rearrangement links TRBV7-6 to TRBJ2-5; tentative D call: TRBD2 (6 bases). The CDR3 has 15 residues. Germline V lookup: CDR1 SGHVS, CDR2 FNYEAQ. Trimming took 5 bases from V and 3 from J, leaving 16 bases between them. The CDR3 reads CASSPLGGGKETQYF. The CDR3 coding sequence is TGTGCCAGCAGCCCACTGGGTGGGGGGAAAGAGACCCAGTACTTC.

This clonotype was counted a few times. The chain recombines TRBV7-9 with TRBJ1-4; TRBD1 is a possible D gene (6 bases). The length of the CDR3 is 14 residues. The germline V gene has CDR1 SEHNR and CDR2 FQNEAQ (reference sequence). V was trimmed by 4 bases and J by 5 bases, leaving 11 bases between them. The CDR3 sequence is CASSSGDLNEKLFF. In DNA form, the CDR3 reads TGTGCCAGCAGCTCAGGGGATTTAAATGAAAAACTGTTTTTT.

The chain employs TRBV27 and TRBJ2-4, with D perhaps TRBD2 (7 bases). The CDR3 totals 15 residues. V shed 2 bases and J shed 5 bases, with 13 bases lying between them. The germline V gene encodes CDR1 MNHEY and CDR2 SMNVEV (reference sequence). CDR3 nucleotides: TGTGCCAGCAGTTTAGTAGGGGGGGGTGAAAACATTCAGTACTTC. It codes for CASSLVGGGENIQYF.

Many counts were recorded for this clonotype. The V gene is TRBV7-8, the J gene TRBJ2-3; 14 bases match TRBD2. The CDR3 has 16 amino acids. V lost 3 bases to trimming and J lost 3 bases; unmatched junction nucleotides: 2. Germline-derived CDR1 and CDR2 are SGHVS and FQNEAQ. In DNA, the CDR3 is TGTGCCAGCAGCTTCCGACTAGCGGGGGGGACAGATACGCAGTATTTT. It specifies CASSFRLAGGTDTQYF.

In its sample, this clonotype was seen a few times. V and J are TRBV7-9 and TRBJ2-6; 9 nucleotides line up with TRBD1. This CDR3 comprises 18 residues. CDR1 SEHNR and CDR2 FQNEAQ come from the germline V gene (reference sequence). V was clipped by 5 bases and J by 0 bases; unmatched bases: 8. The CDR3: CASSQPGTGPSGANVLTF. The DNA for the CDR3 is TGTGCCAGCAGCCAGCCGGGGACAGGGCCCTCTGGGGCCAACGTCCTGACTTTC.

This rearrangement joins TRBV20-1 to TRBJ1-6; D is undetermined. Between the trimmed V and J ends, which lost 7 bases and 2 bases, there was a span of 12 bases. The CDR3 has 14 amino acids. The germline CDR1 and CDR2 sequences are DFQATT and SNEGSKA (reference sequence). CDR3 amino acids: CSVPARTYNSPLHF. The CDR3 nucleotides are TGCAGTGTCCCCGCTCGGACCTATAATTCACCCCTCCACTTT.

As concerns this clonotype: Here the CDR3 omits its conserved ending phenylalanine or tryptophan, so a read error is the likely source. For the CDR3, the DNA is TGTGCCAGCAGCTTAGTTTTCGGGGATACAGGGAGACACAATCAGCCCCAGCATTCT. Its translation: CASSLVFGDTGRHNQPQHS. This sequence joins TRBV7-9 and TRBJ1-5, with D possibly TRBD1 on 6 matching bases. V was trimmed by 1 base and J by 3 bases, leaving 22 bases between them. The CDR3 is made up of 19 amino acids. The V gene's germline CDR1 is SEHNR and CDR2 FQNEAQ (reference sequence).

This clonotype was seen only a few times. V and J are TRBV2 and TRBJ2-2; TRBD1 aligns across 9 bases. This CDR3 is 16 amino acids long. V dropped 0 bases and J dropped 6; count of bases not matched to a gene: 5. In germline, CDR1 is SNHLY, CDR2 FYNNEI. CDR3: CASSEATGGAAGELFF. CDR3 in DNA: TGTGCCAGCAGTGAAGCAACAGGGGGCGCCGCCGGGGAGCTGTTTTTT.

This sequence joins TRBV7-9 and TRBJ1-5; a weak D match, TRBD1 (5 bases). CDR1 and CDR2 (germline): SEHNR, FQNEAQ (reference sequence). CDR3 length: 14 residues. Trimming took off 4 bases at V and 1 base at J, with 8 bases between the two ends. The CDR3 here is CASSSDISNQPQHF. The DNA of the CDR3 is TGTGCCAGCAGCTCGGACATAAGCAATCAGCCCCAGCATTTT.

The J gene is TRBJ2-1, the V gene TRBV10-3, with a weak D call TRBD2 (6 bases). The CDR3 covers 14 residues. Trimming left V 7 bases short and J 6 bases short, with 16 bases between. Germline lookup yields CDR1 ENHRY and CDR2 SYGVKD. In nucleotides, the CDR3 is TGTGCCATCAACGCGGGATCCTCGGGCAATGAGCAGTTCTTC. This translates into CAINAGSSGNEQFF.

Remarks on this clonotype: The junction does not match germline at one end; this may be a read error. The chain employs TRBV7-6 and TRBJ1-2, with unresolved D. The CDR3 sequence is 14 residues long. Germline V CDR1 and CDR2: SGHVS, FNYEAQ. The CDR3 DNA is TGTACCAGCAGCTTCGGGTATACTAACTATGGCTACACCTTC. Translating gives CTSSFGYTNYGYTF.

This clonotype has more than one count but fewer than ten. The J gene is TRBJ2-1, the V gene TRBV3-1; D is unclear. Trimming left V 0 bases short and J 6 bases short, with 15 bases between. Germline-derived CDR1 and CDR2 are LGHDT and YNNKEL (reference sequence). The CDR3 has 16 amino acids. CDR3 nucleotides: TGTGCCAGCAGCCAAGATCCCCCCCCGGCCCTCAATGAGCAGTTCTTC. This sequence encodes CASSQDPPPALNEQFF.

In this sample, this clonotype turned up a few times. V gene TRBV4-1 combines with J gene TRBJ1-1; possibly TRBD1 for D (5 bases). The germline V and J ends were trimmed by 3 bases and 1 base, with 12 bases remaining between them. Germline V CDR1 and CDR2: MGHRA, YSYEKL. This CDR3 region has 15 residues. This chain's CDR3 is CASSQYSGRNTEAFF. The CDR3 DNA is TGCGCCAGCAGCCAGTATTCAGGGAGGAACACTGAAGCTTTCTTT.

V gene TRBV4-3 combines with J gene TRBJ2-5; D perhaps matches TRBD2 (6 bases). V lost 0 bases to trimming and J lost 4 bases, with 21 bases between them. Germline CDR1 and CDR2: LGHNA and YSLEER. The CDR3 is 18 residues long. The CDR3: CASSQDVNSGLQGETQYF. The CDR3 nucleotides are TGCGCCAGCAGCCAAGATGTAAATAGCGGCCTCCAAGGAGAGACCCAGTACTTC.

The J gene is TRBJ1-2, the V gene TRBV7-3; the match to TRBD1 covers 9 bases. The V segment lost 5 bases and the J segment 7 bases; nucleotides outside the gene matches: 8. The CDR3 totals 14 residues. Germline V gives CDR1 SGHTA, CDR2 FQGTGA. The CDR3 DNA is TGTGCCAGCAGCCTCCGGGACAGGGTCGTTGGCTACACCTTC. Encoded protein: CASSLRDRVVGYTF.

The chain combines TRBV2 with TRBJ1-5; no clear D gene. V lost 4 bases and J 7 bases, leaving 11 bases between the germline ends. Germline-derived CDR1 and CDR2 are SNHLY and FYNNEI. There are 13 residues in the CDR3. CDR3 loop: CASSVGSRQPQHF. The CDR3 bases are TGTGCCAGCAGTGTAGGGAGCCGGCAGCCCCAGCATTTT.

There are a few counts of this clonotype. This chain joins TRBV7-6 and TRBJ1-2; a weak D match, TRBD1 (5 bases). The V end was cut by 2 bases, the J end by 2 bases, with 21 bases between. CDR1 is SGHVS, CDR2 FNYEAQ, per germline. This CDR3 region has 18 residues. In DNA form, the CDR3 reads TGTGCCAGCAGCTTACGCCCCGCCCCCGCAGGGACGAACTATGGCTACACCTTC. It is translated as CASSLRPAPAGTNYGYTF.

V gene TRBV7-9 combines with J gene TRBJ1-1; the match to TRBD1 covers 8 bases. J was trimmed by 5 bases and V by 1 base; bases with no gene match: 9. There are 16 residues in the CDR3. CDR1 and CDR2 from the germline V gene are SEHNR and FQNEAQ (reference sequence). This CDR3 is CASSLGYDRGGTEAFF. CDR3 sequence (DNA): TGTGCCAGCAGCTTAGGGTATGACAGGGGCGGTACTGAAGCTTTCTTT.

The chain links TRBV24-1 to TRBJ2-2, with 10 nucleotides matching TRBD2. The V gene's germline CDR1 is KGHDR and CDR2 SFDVKD. The CDR3 spans 16 residues. V lost 2 bases, J lost 6 bases, and 5 bases stayed unmatched. CDR3 sequence (DNA): TGTGCCACCAGTGATTCCGGACTAGCGGCGGCCGGGGAGCTGTTTTTT. Translated, it gives CATSDSGLAAAGELFF.

This clonotype was detected a few times. The chain has TRBV5-4 and TRBJ1-3; the D is unclear. With 1 base removed from V and 3 bases from J, the gap between germline ends came to 8 bases. Per germline, CDR1 SGHNT and CDR2 YYREEE (reference sequence). The CDR3 is made up of 14 amino acids. As DNA, the CDR3 is TGTGCCAGCAGCTTGCGGGGAGGTGGAAACACCATATATTTT. It translates to CASSLRGGGNTIYF.

The gene calls are TRBV19 and TRBJ1-1; 9 positions agree with TRBD1. The trim removed 5 bases at V and 8 bases at J, leaving 6 bases unmatched. In germline, CDR1 is LNHDA, CDR2 SQIVND (reference sequence). The CDR3 contains 13 residues. CDR3 in amino acids: CASSLPGTGEAFF. CDR3 in DNA: TGTGCCAGTAGTCTTCCGGGGACAGGGGAAGCTTTCTTT.

This clonotype was picked up a small number of times. The rearrangement links TRBV27 to TRBJ2-7; 7 nucleotides align to TRBD2. The CDR3 is 13 residues long. After removal of 7 bases from V and 6 bases from J, the junction contained 9 bases not matched to a gene. Per germline, CDR1 MNHEY and CDR2 SMNVEV (reference sequence). This chain's CDR3 is CASTPIGGGEQYV. The DNA of the CDR3 is TGTGCCAGCACCCCAATTGGGGGGGGCGAGCAGTACGTC.

This clonotype showed up just a few times. The rearrangement joins TRBV5-6 to TRBJ2-3, with D possibly TRBD2 on 5 matching bases. Trimming shortened V by 4 bases and J by 11 bases, and 14 bases separated the two germline ends. Germline V gene data show CDR1 as SGHDT and CDR2 as YYEEEE. The CDR3 totals 12 residues. The CDR3 sequence is CASSAGGIEQYF. Here the CDR3 DNA reads TGTGCCAGCAGCGCGGGCGGTATTGAGCAGTATTTT.

This chain links TRBV27 with TRBJ2-7, with 8 bases matching TRBD1. From germline, CDR1 is MNHEY and CDR2 SMNVEV (reference sequence). V trimming: 5 bases; J trimming: 6 bases; junction bases outside the gene matches: 12. The CDR3 has 15 amino acids. The CDR3 DNA is TGTGCCAGCAGTCCCGGGACAGGCGGAGCCCGCGAGCAGTACTTC. Protein product: CASSPGTGGAREQYF.

The V and J genes are TRBV27 and TRBJ2-5; 10 nucleotides align to TRBD2. After removal of 9 bases from V and 2 bases from J, the junction contained 21 bases not matched to a gene. The CDR3 has 19 amino acids. Germline CDR1 is MNHEY and CDR2 is SMNVEV (reference sequence). The CDR3 spells CASYPWVGAGGHPQETQYF. The DNA of the CDR3 is TGTGCCAGTTACCCCTGGGTGGGAGCGGGGGGGCACCCGCAAGAGACCCAGTACTTC.

This sequence joins TRBV4-1 and TRBJ1-2; D remains ambiguous. CDR1 is MGHRA and CDR2 is YSYEKL in the germline V gene. V lost 0 bases to trimming and J lost 6 bases, with 17 bases between them. This CDR3 spans 16 amino acids. CDR3 in amino acids: CASSQDPVERVNGYTF. The CDR3 DNA follows: TGCGCCAGCAGCCAAGATCCCGTCGAGAGGGTAAATGGCTACACCTTC.

This clonotype was found many times. V gene TRBV7-6 combines with J gene TRBJ2-7; 8 bases line up with TRBD2. The CDR3 is made up of 15 amino acids. Germline loops: CDR1 SGHVS, CDR2 FNYEAQ. V shed 1 base, J shed 3 bases, and the junction held 5 bases outside the gene matches. CDR3 protein: CASSLEAGDLYEQYF. The CDR3 DNA reads TGTGCCAGCAGCTTAGAAGCGGGGGATCTCTACGAGCAGTACTTC. Looking up the rest from reference TRBV7-6 and TRBJ2-7 gives the full variable domain: GAGVSQSPRYKVTKRGQDVALRCDPISGHVSLYWYRQALGQGPEFLTYFNYEAQQDKSGLPNDRFSAERPEGSISTLTIQRTEQRDSAMYRCASSLEAGDLYEQYFGPGTRLTVT.

This clonotype was counted a few times. The gene calls are TRBV5-1 and TRBJ1-2; D gene ambiguous. CDR3 size: 13 residues. Trimming removed 4 bases at V and 3 bases at J, with 10 bases between. From germline, CDR1 is SGHRS and CDR2 YFSETQ. This CDR3 is CASSGGSDYGYTF. CDR3 DNA sequence: TGCGCCAGCAGCGGTGGTTCAGACTATGGCTACACCTTC.

Many counts were recorded for this clonotype. The chain carries TRBV6-1 and TRBJ2-3, with D perhaps TRBD2 (5 bases). Germline-derived CDR1 and CDR2 are MNHNS and SASEGT. V lost 6 bases and J lost 0, with 10 bases in between. The CDR3 contains 14 residues. The CDR3 DNA sequence: TGTGCCAGCAGGACCCGGACTAGCACAGATACGCAGTATTTT. It specifies CASRTRTSTDTQYF.